One and the same sample provided the 13 T cell receptor beta chains below, sequenced in a study of blood T cell repertoires in COVID-19. The method was immunoSEQ multiplex PCR; TCRdb's version includes in-frame clones alone and lacks a portion of them. The sample holds over 120,000 clones; around four fifths are singletons and the top ten take under 5.5%. The sequenced sample was peripheral blood. The origin of the receptors is a human donor in a cohort sampled during active COVID-19.

V and J are TRBV6-1 and TRBJ2-7; D might be TRBD2 (5 bases). The germline gives CDR1 MNHNS, CDR2 SASEGT. There are 15 residues in the CDR3. V was shortened by 3 bases and J by 0 bases, with 12 bases between the two germline ends. As DNA, the CDR3 is TGTGCCAGCAGTGACCCTGGTGCGGGCTCCTACGAGCAGTACGTC. It specifies CASSDPGAGSYEQYV.

The chain employs TRBV28 and TRBJ2-1; 7 bases are shared with TRBD1. The CDR3 has 14 residues. Trimming removed 6 bases from V and 2 bases from J; junction bases left unmatched: 4. In germline, CDR1 is MDHEN, CDR2 SYDVKM. The CDR3 nucleotides read TGTGCCAGCAGGGAGACAGGGACCTACAATGAGCAGTTCTTC. Protein product: CASRETGTYNEQFF.

This clone was seen once. The chain uses TRBV11-2 and TRBJ2-7; D perhaps matches TRBD2 (5 bases). The CDR3 is 14 amino acids. Between the trimmed V and J ends, which lost 5 bases and 0 bases, there was a span of 11 bases. CDR1 is SGHAT, CDR2 FQNNGV, per germline. The CDR3 here is CASSPDYSSYEQYV. In DNA, the CDR3 is TGTGCCAGCAGCCCCGACTACAGCTCCTACGAGCAGTACGTC.

CDR3 in amino acids: CASSISETGGPNSTCTDTQYF. The DNA of the CDR3 is TGTGCCAGCAGCATCTCCGAGACGGGGGGGCCTAACTCAACGTGCACAGATACGCAGTATTTT. The rearrangement links TRBV21-1 to TRBJ2-3; the D segment call TRBD2 is taken from the table without a DNA check. TRBV21-1 represents a pseudogene. The CDR3 has 21 residues.

This sequence joins TRBV6-5 and TRBJ1-1, with TRBD1 matching over 7 bases. The V gene end was trimmed by 4 bases and the J gene end by 8 bases; junction bases not matched to a gene: 7. There are 13 residues in the CDR3. CDR1 and CDR2 (germline): MNHEY, SVGAGI. This CDR3 reads CASSLGQKSEAFF. In nucleotides, the CDR3 is TGTGCCAGCAGTTTGGGACAGAAATCCGAAGCTTTCTTT.

The genes are TRBV5-4 and TRBJ2-1; 11 bases align to TRBD2. The CDR3 runs to 17 residues. The V gene end was trimmed by 0 bases and the J gene end by 3 bases; junction bases not matched to a gene: 5. Germline V gene data show CDR1 as SGHNT and CDR2 as YYREEE (reference sequence). The CDR3 sequence: CASSLGGGLAVYNEQFF. For the CDR3, the DNA is TGTGCCAGCAGCTTGGGGGGGGGACTAGCGGTCTACAATGAGCAGTTCTTC.

This clone appeared once. The chain carries TRBV5-6 and TRBJ2-7; the match to TRBD2 covers 8 bases. CDR1 and CDR2 from the germline V gene are SGHDT and YYEEEE. The trim removed 3 bases at V and 2 bases at J, leaving 10 bases unmatched. The CDR3 spans 16 residues. The CDR3 DNA reads TGTGCCAGCAGCTCCTTCATAGCGGGGCCTACCTACGAGCAGTACGTC. As protein: CASSSFIAGPTYEQYV.

The rearrangement uses TRBV28 and TRBJ1-1; no clear D. The CDR3 extends over 14 amino acids. Trimming shortened V by 7 bases and J by 4 bases, and 16 bases separated the two germline ends. Germline V gene sequence: CDR1 MDHEN, CDR2 SYDVKM. The CDR3 spells CASIIADGGTEAFF. Written as DNA, the CDR3 is TGTGCCAGCATAATAGCAGATGGAGGCACTGAAGCTTTCTTT.

The chain recombines TRBV2 with TRBJ1-6; possible D gene TRBD1, 5 bases. This CDR3 has 14 amino acids. CDR1 is SNHLY, CDR2 FYNNEI, per germline. The V gene lost 6 bases and the J gene lost 6 bases, with 12 bases spanning the gap. CDR3 in DNA: TGTGCCAGCAGCGGGGGACTTTTTAATTCACCCCTCCACTTT. Translation: CASSGGLFNSPLHF.

The genes are TRBV25-1 and TRBJ2-3; TRBD1 aligns across 9 bases. CDR1 is MGHDK and CDR2 is SYGVNS in the germline V gene. The CDR3 is made up of 16 amino acids. Trimming at V came to 1 base and at J to 6 bases, leaving 8 bases not matched to a gene. CDR3 DNA: TGTGCCAGCAGTGAATTCGGGACAGGGCTTCAGGATACGCAGTATTTT. This translates into CASSEFGTGLQDTQYF.

This clone turned up a few times. CDR3 amino acids: CATSRVGEETQYF. The CDR3 DNA reads as TGTGCCACCAGCAGAGTGGGAGAGGAGACCCAGTACTTC. The J gene is TRBJ2-5, the V gene TRBV15; D is possibly TRBD2 (5 bases). The CDR3 length is 13 residues. Germline V lookup: CDR1 LNHNV, CDR2 YYDKDF (reference sequence). V was trimmed by 1 base and J by 5 bases, leaving 8 bases between them.

The chain uses TRBV6-5 and TRBJ1-5; D gene ambiguous. V lost 5 bases, J lost 0 bases, and 8 bases lay in between. The CDR3 length is 14 residues. Germline V lookup: CDR1 MNHEY, CDR2 SVGAGI. Here the CDR3 reads CASSPTYSNQPQHF. CDR3 DNA sequence: TGTGCCAGCAGTCCCACCTATAGCAATCAGCCCCAGCATTTT.

The V call is TRBV12-3 or TRBV12-4, the J call TRBJ2-1; no clear D. CDR3 length: 12 residues. Trimming stripped 5 bases from V and 1 base from J, with 3 bases between. CDR3 nucleotide sequence: TGTGCCAGCAGTATATCCTACAATGAGCAGTTCTTC. It specifies CASSISYNEQFF.